Listed below are T cell receptor beta chains from one sample, sequenced in a study of a mutant IDH1 vaccine in newly diagnosed glioma. Clones were read by immunoSEQ multiplex PCR, and TCRdb kept only the in-frame ones, dropping some. The data show around 87,000 clones, 83% seen once. This specimen was PBMCs, taken from a glioma patient treated with radiotherapy, temozolomide or both. These receptors were collected from a woman aged 50 to 60 with glioma. The CDR3 runs from the conserved cysteine through the conserved F or W. Fields, in order: D gene, V gene, J gene, CDR3 protein. D genes are given only for firm matches.

>TRBD2|TRBV10-3|TRBJ2-5
CAISESGVAGDETQYF
>.|TRBV28|TRBJ2-7
CASRPEMPYEQYF
>.|TRBV7-9|TRBJ1-3
CASSFSGTRGGNTIYF
>.|TRBV2|TRBJ2-3
CASSEGQDYTDTQYF
>.|TRBV14|TRBJ2-2
CASSQVRTINTGELFF
>.|TRBV27|TRBJ1-4
CASSFLSTGEKLFF
>TRBD1|TRBV6-5|TRBJ2-2
CASSYRGSGELFF
>.|TRBV11-2|TRBJ2-1
CASSHSGVSYNEQFF
>.|TRBV6-5|TRBJ1-5
CASSYFGGNQPQHF
>.|TRBV6-6|TRBJ2-3
CASRGAGLFTDTQYF
>TRBD1|TRBV11-3|TRBJ1-4
CASSYGTGGNEKLFF
>.|TRBV19|TRBJ1-1
CASKGFSVGSEAFF
>.|TRBV30|TRBJ1-5
CAWSNQGGQPQHF
>.|TRBV9|TRBJ2-7
CASSAQGNSYEQYF
>.|TRBV4-1|TRBJ2-7
CASSQDRTYEQYF
>.|TRBV5-8|TRBJ1-6
CASSFASQGGSPLHF
>TRBD1|TRBV9|TRBJ1-2
CASSHPGQAGYTF
>TRBD1|TRBV5-1|TRBJ2-5
CASSWDSETQYF
>.|TRBV27|TRBJ1-5
CASSLSGNQPQHF
>.|TRBV12-5|TRBJ1-1
CASGLPPGQNTEAFF
>TRBD1|TRBV27|TRBJ2-6
CASRLQGRQSSGANVLTF
>.|TRBV29-1|TRBJ2-1
CSVAGAADEQFF
>.|TRBV5-1|TRBJ1-5
CASRLGTQANQPQHF
>.|TRBV11-3|TRBJ2-1
CASSPSSYNEQFF
>TRBD1|TRBV10-1|TRBJ1-6
CASRTGGNSPLHF
>.|TRBV19|TRBJ2-3
CASHMRGDTQYF
>TRBD1|TRBV29-1|TRBJ1-1
CSVEVTGGINTEAFF
>.|TRBV19|TRBJ2-7
CASSIGAMGSYEQYF
>.|TRBV9|TRBJ1-6
CASSPRTGMDSPLHF
>.|TRBV19|TRBJ1-4
CASSPTHRATNEKLFF
>TRBD1|TRBV2|TRBJ2-2
CASMVDREGTGELFF
>.|TRBV29-1|TRBJ1-2
CSVEDPGTGYTF
>.|TRBV4-2|TRBJ1-4
CASSAQTVRGEKLFF
>.|TRBV29-1|TRBJ1-1
CSVRGSKNTEAFF
>.|TRBV29-1|TRBJ2-1
CSVEGGAYYNEQFF
>TRBD1|TRBV12-5|TRBJ2-3
CASGYGTGGRRTDTQYF
>.|TRBV25-1|TRBJ1-2
CASRGGWYGYTF
>.|TRBV6-5|TRBJ1-1
CASSYRTGTGPEAFF
>.|TRBV7-2|TRBJ2-7
CASSSGTRGPYEQYF
>.|TRBV5-1|TRBJ2-3
CASSPEADTQYF
>.|TRBV5-1|TRBJ1-1
CASSLEVNSNTEAFF
>.|TRBV2|TRBJ2-7
CASSLPDFPYEQYF
>.|TRBV27|TRBJ1-6
CASSLLRGAPLHF
>.|TRBV5-1|TRBJ1-2
CASSLEAGEGYGYTF
>.|TRBV7-7|TRBJ2-7
CASSLPRDTAYEQYF
>.|TRBV5-8|TRBJ1-5
CASSLGHGSNQPQHF
>.|TRBV11-2|TRBJ2-7
CASSLMRLGHNEQYF
>.|TRBV11-2|TRBJ2-1
CASSLDNWAYEQFF
>.|TRBV7-9|TRBJ2-7
CAGGTLPGEQYF